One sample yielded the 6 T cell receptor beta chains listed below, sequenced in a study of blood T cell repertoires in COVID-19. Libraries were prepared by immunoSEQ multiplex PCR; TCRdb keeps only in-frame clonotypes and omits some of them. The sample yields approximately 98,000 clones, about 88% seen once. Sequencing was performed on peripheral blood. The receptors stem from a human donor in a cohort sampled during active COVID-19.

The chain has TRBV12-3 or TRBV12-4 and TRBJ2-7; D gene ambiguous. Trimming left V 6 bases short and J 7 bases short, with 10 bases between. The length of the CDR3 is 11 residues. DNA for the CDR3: TGTGCCAGCAGGCACGGAGCGGAGCAGTACTTC. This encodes CASRHGAEQYF.

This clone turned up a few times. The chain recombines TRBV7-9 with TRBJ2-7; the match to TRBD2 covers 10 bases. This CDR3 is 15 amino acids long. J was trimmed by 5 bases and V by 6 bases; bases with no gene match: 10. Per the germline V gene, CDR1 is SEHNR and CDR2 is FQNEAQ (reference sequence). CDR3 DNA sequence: TGTGCCAGCAGTGCCGGGGCTAGCGGGGGCCACGAGCAGTACTTC. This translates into CASSAGASGGHEQYF.

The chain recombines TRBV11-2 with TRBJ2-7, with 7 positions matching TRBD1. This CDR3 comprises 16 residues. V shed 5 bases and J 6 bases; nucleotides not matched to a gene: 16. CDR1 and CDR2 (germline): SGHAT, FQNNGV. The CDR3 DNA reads TGTGCCAGCAGCGCATTAAGGGCACAGGGGCCCCGCGAGCAGTACTTC. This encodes CASSALRAQGPREQYF.

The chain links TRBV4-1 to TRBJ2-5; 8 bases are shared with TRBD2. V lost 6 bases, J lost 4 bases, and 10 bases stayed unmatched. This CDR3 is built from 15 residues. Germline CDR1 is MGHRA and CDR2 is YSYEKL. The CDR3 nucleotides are TGCGCCAGCAGTTCCGTAGCCGCGGGGGGAGAGACCCAGTACTTC. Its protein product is CASSSVAAGGETQYF.

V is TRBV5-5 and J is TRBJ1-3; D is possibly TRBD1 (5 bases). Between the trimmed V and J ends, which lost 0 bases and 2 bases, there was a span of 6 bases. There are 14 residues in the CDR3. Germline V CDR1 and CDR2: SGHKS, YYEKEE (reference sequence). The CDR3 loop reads CASSLARAGNTIYF. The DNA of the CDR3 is TGTGCCAGCAGCTTGGCCAGGGCTGGAAACACCATATATTTT.

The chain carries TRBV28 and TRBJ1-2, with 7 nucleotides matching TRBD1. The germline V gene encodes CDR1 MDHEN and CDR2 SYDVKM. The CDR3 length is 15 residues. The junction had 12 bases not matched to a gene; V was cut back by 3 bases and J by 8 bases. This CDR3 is CASSLVPWTGGGYTF. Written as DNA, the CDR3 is TGTGCCAGCAGTTTGGTGCCCTGGACAGGAGGAGGCTACACCTTC.